The clone carrying this T cell receptor beta chain was seen more than once but under ten times. The antigen remains undetermined. This CDR3 spans 16 amino acids. V trimming: 4 bases; J trimming: 5 bases; junction bases outside the gene matches: 11. CDR1 SGHRS and CDR2 YFSETQ come from the germline V gene. This specimen belongs to a study of early T cells in non-severe SARS-CoV-2 infection. Study as a whole: Unpaired chains resulted from sequencing bulk RNA of unsorted whole blood. Findings of the study overall: Clonotype matching in VDJdb favored anti-spike CD8 responses and did not capture private and CD4 specificities.

TCRdb independently ran MiXCR on the 5' RACE reads; one entry per CDR3 protein. The data contain under 75,000 distinct CDR3 sequences, 12% of them seen just once; the ten biggest clones take up 8% to 10%. Source material: whole blood. The receptor's source is an adult who was a healthcare worker with PCR-confirmed SARS-CoV-2 infection or an uninfected control (not recorded which). The chain employs TRBV5-1 and TRBJ1-1, with TRBD1 matching over 10 bases. The CDR3 reads CASSTRQGAGGTEAFF. For the CDR3, the DNA is TGCGCCAGCAGCACCCGACAGGGGGCAGGAGGAACTGAAGCTTTCTTT.